Described below is a single T cell receptor beta chain sequence and its context. This record belongs to a study of PD-L1 blockade in urothelial cancer. Overall study: Samples of blood were analyzed 3 weeks (second dose) and 6 weeks after treatment start.

Synthetic TCR analog templates were spiked into all PCRs individually. The repertoire was sequenced with immunoSEQ multiplex PCR; TCRdb's copy has only in-frame clones and lacks some. The profile shows about 84,000 clones, 90% of them singletons. CDR1 and CDR2 (germline): MNHEY, SMNVEV (reference sequence). The CDR3 totals 17 residues. V was pared by 5 bases and J by 2 bases, with 10 bases of the junction left unmatched. The clonotype originates from a man aged 55 to 69 with urothelial cancer. The specimen was PBMCs, collected around atezolizumab (anti-PD-L1) treatment. This chain uses TRBV27 with TRBJ2-5; the match to TRBD2 covers 11 bases. CDR3 amino acids: CASSPWGTSGSQETQYF. The CDR3 coding sequence is TGTGCCAGCAGTCCTTGGGGAACTAGCGGGAGTCAAGAGACCCAGTACTTC.